A selection of T cell receptor beta chains follows, all from one sample in a study of cytomegalovirus exposure and HLA in healthy donors. Method: immunoSEQ multiplex PCR; TCRdb's copy keeps in-frame clones and lacks some. The table lists around 240,000 clones, nearly 90% of them singletons. The sample was PBMCs. The receptors originated from a woman under 30 in good health and CMV-seronegative. CDR3s include the opening cysteine and the closing phenylalanine or tryptophan. The order of the fields is clone size, D gene, V gene, J gene, CDR3 DNA, CDR3 protein. D genes are given only for firm matches. Only part of the rows carry a size: once, few, many, or a class if the clone is expanded.

>-|-|TRBV2|TRBJ2-3
TGTGCCAGCAGCTTTATTTGGACTTCCAACACAGATACGCAGTATTTT
CASSFIWTSNTDTQYF
>-|TRBD2|TRBV5-6|TRBJ2-1
TGTGCCAGCAGCTTGGCCGGGCTAGCGGCAAACAATGAGCAGTTCTTC
CASSLAGLAANNEQFF
>-|-|TRBV5-1|TRBJ1-1
TGCGCCAGCAGCTTACAACAGGGTCTGAACACTGAAGCTTTCTTT
CASSLQQGLNTEAFF
>-|TRBD1|TRBV11-3|TRBJ2-6
TGTGCCAGCAGCTCCACGAGTGGGGACAGGAACCCATCTGGGGCCAACGTCCTGACTTTC
CASSSTSGDRNPSGANVLTF
>few|TRBD1|TRBV18|TRBJ1-6
TGTGCCAGCTCATCAGGGACAGACTATAATTCACCCCTCCACTTT
CASSSGTDYNSPLHF
>-|-|TRBV6-5|TRBJ1-3
TGTGCCAGCAGTTTTCAGGGTCCTGGAAACACCATATATTTT
CASSFQGPGNTIYF
>-|-|TRBV19|TRBJ1-2
TGTGCCAGTACCCTTGGACAGAGCAACTATGGCTACACCTTC
CASTLGQSNYGYTF
>-|TRBD1|TRBV7-2|TRBJ1-1
TGTGCCAGCAGCCCGCGACAGACAGGGGTCGGCACTGAAGCTTTCTTT
CASSPRQTGVGTEAFF
>-|-|TRBV5-6|TRBJ2-1
TGTGCCAGCAGCTCCCTGGGGCCGGATGAGCAGTTCTTC
CASSSLGPDEQFF
>-|TRBD1|TRBV7-2|TRBJ2-7
TGTGCCAGCAGCTCCGTGGGACAGGGGGGGAACTACGAGCAGTACTTC
CASSSVGQGGNYEQYF
>-|TRBD1|TRBV28|TRBJ1-2
TGTGCCAGCAGTATGACAGGGGAGGGGGGCTACACCTTC
CASSMTGEGGYTF
>-|-|TRBV2|TRBJ2-3
TGTGCCAGCAGTGCGAGCGGGCCGGAGGATACGCAGTATTTT
CASSASGPEDTQYF
>-|-|TRBV5-8|TRBJ2-5
TGTGCCAGCAGCACTCGGGTCCTCGGTGGAGAGACCCAGTACTTC
CASSTRVLGGETQYF
>once|TRBD1|TRBV7-9|TRBJ1-5
TGTGCCAGCAGCTCCCACACAGGGGCTAATCAGCCCCAGCATTTT
CASSSHTGANQPQHF
>-|-|TRBV20-1|TRBJ2-1
TGCAGTGTAGGTAGCGGCTTCGAGCAGTTCTTC
CSVGSGFEQFF
>-|TRBD1|TRBV7-2|TRBJ2-5
TGTGCCAGCAGCTTACCCGGGACAGAAGGTTGGGAGACCCAGTACTTC
CASSLPGTEGWETQYF
>-|-|TRBV10-2|TRBJ1-5
TGCGCCAGCAGTTCTGGGGAGTTGGGCAATCAGCCCCAGCATTTT
CASSSGELGNQPQHF
>-|TRBD1|TRBV18|TRBJ1-3
TGTGCCAGCTCACCTTTACCTACCGGGACAGGAACTGGAAACACCATATATTTT
CASSPLPTGTGTGNTIYF
>-|-|TRBV15|TRBJ1-5
TGTGCCACCAGCAGAGACAGGGGTAAACAGCCCCAGCATTTT
CATSRDRGKQPQHF
>-|-|TRBV28|TRBJ2-4
TGTGCCAGCAGTTCCCAGGGAATAGCCAAAAACATTCAGTACTTC
CASSSQGIAKNIQYF
>-|TRBD1|TRBV28|TRBJ1-2
TGTGCCAGCAGTTTCACCACAGGGGCGATAACTTCTAACTATGGCTACACCTTC
CASSFTTGAITSNYGYTF
>-|TRBD1|TRBV10-3|TRBJ1-1
TGTGCCATCAGTGAGGGACAGGGAAGCACTGAAGCTTTCTTT
CAISEGQGSTEAFF
>-|-|TRBV7-2|TRBJ2-4
TGTGCCAGCAGCTTACGATCCTCTGAGGGCATTCAGTACTTC
CASSLRSSEGIQYF
>-|TRBD1|TRBV4-3|TRBJ2-7
TGCGCCAGCAGCCAAGATCTGATGGGACAGGGCTACGAGCAGTACTTC
CASSQDLMGQGYEQYF
>-|TRBD1|TRBV2|TRBJ1-2
TGTGCCAGCAACCGAGACAGGGGTCATGGCTACACCTTC
CASNRDRGHGYTF
>-|TRBD1|TRBV4-3|TRBJ1-1
TGCGCCAGCAGCCTGGGACGGGACAGGATGAACACTGAAGCTTTCTTT
CASSLGRDRMNTEAFF